These 9 T cell receptor beta chains were sequenced from one sample in a study of blood T cell repertoires in COVID-19. Libraries were prepared by immunoSEQ multiplex PCR; TCRdb keeps only in-frame clonotypes and omits some of them. Here the sample spans more than 110,000 clones, roughly 84% being singletons. Material: peripheral blood. The receptors here all came from an older woman with acute or convalescent COVID-19.

In this sample, this clone turned up a few times. V is TRBV3-1 (or the pseudogene TRBV3-2) and J is TRBJ2-2, with a weak D call TRBD2 (6 bases). V lost 4 bases, J lost 6 bases, and 15 bases lay in between. The CDR3 is 15 amino acids. Germline CDR1 and CDR2: LGHDT and YNNKEL (reference sequence). The CDR3 here is CASSPSGPGAGELFF. CDR3 DNA sequence: TGTGCCAGCAGCCCGTCCGGACCGGGGGCCGGGGAGCTGTTTTTT.

This clone has only a few counts. The gene calls are TRBV4-1 and TRBJ2-7; tentative D call: TRBD1 (5 bases). Trimming took 4 bases from V and 0 from J, leaving 13 bases between them. In germline, CDR1 is MGHRA, CDR2 YSYEKL. The CDR3 length is 15 residues. As DNA, the CDR3 is TGCGCCAGCAGCCGTGACAGCCGTAACTCCTACGAGCAGTACTTC. It encodes CASSRDSRNSYEQYF.

The J gene is TRBJ1-6, the V gene TRBV5-1; D is possibly TRBD1 (5 bases). V gave up 4 bases and J gave up 9 bases, with 14 bases separating them. Germline loops: CDR1 SGHRS, CDR2 YFSETQ. The CDR3 is made up of 14 amino acids. The CDR3 is CASSLGETGSPLHF. The CDR3 nucleotides read TGCGCCAGCAGCCTGGGGGAGACGGGTTCACCCCTCCACTTT.

The V gene is TRBV28, the J gene TRBJ1-2; tentatively, D is TRBD1 (5 bases). CDR3 length: 14 amino acids. Germline CDR1 is MDHEN and CDR2 is SYDVKM. The V end lost 6 bases, the J end lost 6 bases, and 17 bases lay between the germline ends. Written as DNA, the CDR3 is TGTGCCAGCAGAAATGGGGTCAGGGCAAATGGCTACACCTTC. Its translation is CASRNGVRANGYTF.

This chain connects TRBV18 to TRBJ2-2; no clear D gene. V lost 8 bases to trimming and J lost 0 bases, with 7 bases between them. CDR1 KGHSH and CDR2 LQKENI come from the germline V gene. The CDR3 spans 13 residues. DNA for the CDR3: TGTGCCAGCAGTACAGCGAACACCGGGGAGCTGTTTTTT. This gives the protein CASSTANTGELFF. Full variable domain (rest looked up from reference TRBV18 and TRBJ2-2): NAGVMQNPRHLVRRRGQEARLRCSPMKGHSHVYWYRQLPEEGLKFMVYLQKENIIDESGMPKERFSAEFPKEGPSILRIQQVVRGDSAAYFCASSTANTGELFFGEGSRLTVL.

This chain uses TRBV7-9 with TRBJ1-1, with D possibly being TRBD1 (6 bases). V lost 0 bases and J 0 bases, leaving 11 bases between the germline ends. The CDR3 runs to 16 residues. CDR1 and CDR2 from the germline V gene are SEHNR and FQNEAQ (reference sequence). The CDR3 here is CASSLARGIMNTEAFF. Written as DNA, the CDR3 is TGTGCCAGCAGCTTAGCAAGGGGGATAATGAACACTGAAGCTTTCTTT.

The J gene is TRBJ2-1, the V gene TRBV5-1; D not resolved. Germline CDR1 reads SGHRS; CDR2 reads YFSETQ. The V end lost 2 bases, the J end lost 7 bases, and 7 bases lay between the germline ends. The CDR3 runs 12 residues. CDR3: CASSFIENEQFF. Here the CDR3 DNA reads TGCGCCAGCAGCTTTATCGAGAATGAGCAGTTCTTC. The variable domain in full, completed from reference TRBV5-1 and TRBJ2-1, reads KAGVTQTPRYLIKTRGQQVTLSCSPISGHRSVSWYQQTPGQGLQFLFEYFSETQRNKGNFPGRFSGRQFSNSRSEMNVSTLELGDSALYLCASSFIENEQFFGPGTRLTVL.

The V gene is TRBV7-8, the J gene TRBJ2-5; unclear D gene. Trimming took 2 bases from V and 3 from J, leaving 4 bases between them. Germline loops: CDR1 SGHVS, CDR2 FQNEAQ. This CDR3 has 12 residues. The CDR3 here is CASSLSEETQYF. In DNA, the CDR3 is TGTGCCAGCAGCTTATCGGAAGAGACCCAGTACTTC.

This chain uses TRBV6-6 with TRBJ2-2; D remains ambiguous. V was trimmed by 2 bases and J by 11 bases, leaving 12 bases between them. The CDR3 is made up of 13 amino acids. Germline V gene lookup returns CDR1 MNHNY and CDR2 SVGAGI (reference sequence). The CDR3 here is CASSYMAARELFF. The CDR3 coding sequence is TGTGCCAGCAGTTACATGGCCGCCCGCGAGCTGTTTTTT.